The entry that follows covers one TCR beta chain sequence. Antigen specificity is unknown. This entry belongs to a study of T cells in Graves' hyperthyroidism and ophthalmopathy. Findings and limits, study-wide: Median prediction lead before ophthalmopathy onset was 6.5 months with the model. Peripheral blood also featured most of the thyroid clonotypes expanded above 0.001.

CDR1 and CDR2 (germline): SGDLS, YYNGEE. V dropped 4 bases and J dropped 1; count of bases not matched to a gene: 4. The CDR3 consists of 14 residues. Patients showing uncontrolled infection, other autoimmune disease, pregnancy or lactation were ineligible. Used for diagnoses were clinical symptoms, serum thyroxine and TRAb, thyroid ultrasound and orbital computed tomography. RNA transcripts provided the source from which TCR beta CDR3 regions were amplified. A first-round RT-PCR of the TCR CDR3 used the HTBI primer set. Each CDR3 protein gets one entry after TCRdb re-called the multiplex PCR reads with MiXCR. Among hundreds of thousands of distinct CDR3 sequences listed, 40% to 55% were seen once.

The chain is built from TRBV9 and TRBJ1-1; 7 nucleotides align to TRBD1. Sequenced input: peripheral blood or thyroid tissue (not recorded which). The source of this sequence is an adult man with Graves' disease, either hyperthyroidism or ophthalmopathy (not recorded which). The CDR3 region has the DNA TGTGCCAGCAGCCCATGGGACAGGAACACTGAAGCTTTCTTT. It codes for CASSPWDRNTEAFF.